This T cell receptor beta chain was recorded in a study of T-cell memory formation after mild COVID-19. Regarding the study as a whole: Clones that contracted clustered mainly in CM and EM if CD4+ and in EMRA if CD8+. The study found balanced CD4/CD8 in clones contracting day 15 to 85 and a CD4+ lean in later expanders.

From 5'RACE with constant-segment primers came TCR alpha and TCR beta cDNA libraries that carried sample barcodes and UMIs. TCRdb itself ran the 5' RACE reads through MiXCR, one entry per CDR3 protein. Of 150,000 to 200,000 distinct CDR3 sequences in the sample, under 14% were seen once. Germline lookup yields CDR1 SGHVS and CDR2 FQNEAQ. V lost 2 bases, J lost 5 bases, and 5 bases stayed unmatched. The CDR3 has 15 amino acids. Worth noting for this clonotype: What it binds is unknown.

This rearrangement joins TRBV7-8 to TRBJ2-5; TRBD1 aligns across 10 bases. Source material: PBMCs or a T cell subset sorted from them (not recorded which). This receptor was identified in a man aged 18 to 30 who had mild COVID-19 (a few samples of this study predate the infection). Cell type and time point are not known. CDR3 coding DNA: TGTGCCAGCAGCTTAATGGGACAGGGGCGTGAGACCCAGTACTTC. Encoded protein: CASSLMGQGRETQYF.